The 21 T cell receptor beta chains below all came from one sample that was sequenced in a study of post-analysis software for immune sequencing data. TCR beta libraries were prepared from cDNA with unique molecular identifiers. One entry per CDR3 protein results from TCRdb running MiXCR on the PCR reads. Of 650,000 to 900,000 distinct CDR3 sequences listed, roughly 46% are singletons. Their antigens remain unidentified. Study results and caveats: TRBV5-6, TRBV5-1 and TRBV20-1 were among 4 or 5 TRBV segments more frequent in patients than controls.

Sequenced material: blood. The receptors originated from a girl aged 5-17 years with multiple sclerosis.

The V and J genes are TRBV29-1 and TRBJ2-1; the match to TRBD1 covers 8 bases. This CDR3 comprises 13 residues. Germline assignment: CDR1 SQVTM and CDR2 ANQGSEA. V gave up 7 bases and J gave up 9 bases; unmatched junction bases: 11. CDR3 nucleotides: TGCAGCGCCACAGGGGGGCCGGCAGCTGAGCAGTTCTTC. Encoded protein: CSATGGPAAEQFF.

This clonotype was detected once. The chain employs TRBV13 and TRBJ2-3; either TRBD1 or TRBD2 may fit D (6 bases each). This CDR3 comprises 15 residues. The germline V gene encodes CDR1 PRHDT and CDR2 FYEKMQ (reference sequence). V dropped 4 bases and J dropped 4 bases, with 15 bases sitting between them. For the CDR3, the DNA is TGTGCCAGCAGCTCCAATGCAGGGGAGGCAGATACGCAGTATTTT. Protein product: CASSSNAGEADTQYF.

This chain links TRBV13 with TRBJ2-4, with 7 bases fitting TRBD1. The DNA end favors TRBJ2-5, so the J call may be wrong. From germline, CDR1 is PRHDT and CDR2 FYEKMQ (reference sequence). This CDR3 is built from 14 residues. CDR3 amino acids: CASSQGQAPKTQYF. CDR3 coding DNA: TGTGCCAGCAGCCAAGGACAGGCCCCAAAGACCCAGTACTTC.

In regard to this clonotype: The junction departs from the called germline gene at one end, perhaps through a read error. V gene TRBV5-6 combines with J gene TRBJ2-5; a weak D match, TRBD1 (6 bases). CDR3 length: 16 amino acids. The germline V gene encodes CDR1 SGHDT and CDR2 YYEEEE. The CDR3 spells CASSLEQGLGQEIQYF. The CDR3, as DNA: TGTGCCAGCAGCTTGGAACAGGGTCTAGGTCAAGAGATCCAGTACTTC.

V usage is TRBV9 and J usage is TRBJ2-1; 8 bases are shared with TRBD2. The length of the CDR3 is 15 residues. With V trimmed by 0 bases and J by 4 bases, 3 bases remained unmatched. CDR1 is SGDLS and CDR2 is YYNGEE in the germline V gene. This chain's CDR3 is CASSVGVAGYNEQFF. Written as DNA, the CDR3 is TGTGCCAGCAGCGTAGGGGTAGCGGGATACAATGAGCAGTTCTTC.

V is TRBV5-6 and J is TRBJ2-1; weak D call: TRBD2 (5 bases). Germline CDR1 and CDR2: SGHDT and YYEEEE. This CDR3 has 16 amino acids. Deletions cut 3 bases from V and 0 bases from J, with 13 bases between. The CDR3 nucleotides read TGTGCCAGCAGCTCCTACACGGGAAGCTCCTACAATGAGCAGTTCTTC. It encodes CASSSYTGSSYNEQFF.

The CDR3 sequence is CASSPTGRPNYGYTF. The CDR3 region has the DNA TGTGCCAGCAGCCCTACAGGGCGACCTAACTATGGCTACACCTTC. The chain employs TRBV7-2 and TRBJ1-2; D possibly corresponds to TRBD1 (6 bases). CDR1 SGHTA and CDR2 FQGNSA come from the germline V gene. V was cut by 5 bases and J by 0 bases, with 13 bases left in between. CDR3 length: 15 amino acids.

CDR3 bases: TGCGCCAGCAAAAACAGGGCCTACAATGAGCAGTTCTTC. The encoded protein is CASKNRAYNEQFF. This chain links TRBV5-1 with TRBJ2-1; tentative D call: TRBD1 (6 bases). Between the trimmed V and J ends, which lost 6 bases and 2 bases, there was a span of 9 bases. CDR1 is SGHRS and CDR2 is YFSETQ in the germline V gene. The CDR3 is 13 amino acids.

This clonotype was observed a single time. The rearrangement uses TRBV15 and TRBJ2-1, with D maybe TRBD2 (5 bases). The CDR3 consists of 14 residues. With 1 base removed from V and 7 bases from J, the gap between germline ends came to 11 bases. Germline CDR1 reads LNHNV; CDR2 reads YYDKDF (reference sequence). Written as DNA, the CDR3 is TGTGCCACCAGCAGAGGGAGGACTGGGAATGAGCAGTTCTTC. This gives the protein CATSRGRTGNEQFF. The variable domain in full, completed from reference TRBV15 and TRBJ2-1, reads DAMVIQNPRYQVTQFGKPVTLSCSQTLNHNVMYWYQQKSSQAPKLLFHYYDKDFNNEADTPDNFQSRRPNTSFCFLDIRSPGLGDTAMYLCATSRGRTGNEQFFGPGTRLTVL.

The chain is built from TRBV5-6 and TRBJ1-2; TRBD1 is a possible D gene (5 bases). Germline CDR1 SGHDT, CDR2 YYEEEE. Between the trimmed V and J ends, which lost 1 base and 3 bases, there was a span of 10 bases. CDR3 length: 14 amino acids. CDR3 region: CASSLQGNDYGYTF. The DNA of the CDR3 is TGTGCCAGCAGCTTGCAGGGTAACGACTATGGCTACACCTTC.

V gene TRBV4-2 combines with J gene TRBJ2-7; no definite D call. Trimming cost V 0 bases and J 2 bases, with 11 bases left between them. This CDR3 is built from 15 residues. Germline V gene lookup returns CDR1 LGHNA and CDR2 YNFKEQ. This CDR3 reads CASSQEGVHTYEQYF. The CDR3 nucleotides read TGTGCCAGCAGCCAAGAGGGCGTCCACACCTACGAGCAGTACTTC.

As for this clonotype: The limits of the CDR3 on the DNA are not certain, so only TCRdb's listed CDR3 is given. The V and J genes are TRBV20-1 and TRBJ2-1; the table's D call TRBD2 went unverified against the DNA. From germline, CDR1 is DFQATT and CDR2 SNEGSKA (reference sequence). Both ends counted, the CDR3 spans 18 residues. The CDR3 spells CSANPFGSGIRRVNEQFF.

This clonotype was counted a few times. This chain connects TRBV12-3 or TRBV12-4 to TRBJ2-7; no clear D. Trimming took 0 bases from V and 4 from J, leaving 7 bases between them. There are 13 residues in the CDR3. The CDR3 DNA is TGTGCCAGCAGTTTAGCGCTGGTATACGAGCAGTACTTC. Translating gives CASSLALVYEQYF.

The chain combines TRBV21-1 with TRBJ2-4. Gene TRBJ2-7 matches the end of the DNA better, so the J call may be wrong. TRBV21-1 is designated a pseudogene. This CDR3 region has 18 residues. The CDR3 DNA sequence: TGTGCCAGCAGCAAAGAAGGCGTTTGTGCAGGTACTTCCCACGAGCAGTACTTC. Translated, it gives CASSKEGVCAGTSHEQYF.

This chain joins TRBV12-3 or TRBV12-4 and TRBJ1-4; perhaps TRBD1 as D (5 bases). V was trimmed by 0 bases and J by 6 bases, leaving 11 bases between them. The CDR3 spans 15 residues. In DNA form, the CDR3 reads TGTGCCAGCAGTTTAGCGGGGCAGGAGGATGAAAAACTGTTTTTT. Residues: CASSLAGQEDEKLFF.

The J gene is TRBJ1-6, the V gene TRBV27; no clear D gene. V lost 5 bases to trimming and J lost 9 bases, with 11 bases between them. Germline-derived CDR1 and CDR2 are MNHEY and SMNVEV (reference sequence). The CDR3 sequence is 13 residues long. The CDR3 DNA reads TGTGCCAGCAGTGAGGGAGGAGGTTCACCCCTCCACTTT. Amino acids: CASSEGGGSPLHF.

This chain links TRBV7-2 with TRBJ2-1; D may correspond to TRBD1 or TRBD2 (5 bases each). The V gene lost 5 bases and the J gene lost 14 bases, with 16 bases spanning the gap. Per the germline V gene, CDR1 is SGHTA and CDR2 is FQGNSA. The CDR3 runs 12 residues. In nucleotides, the CDR3 is TGTGCCAGCAGCACCGGGACCTCTGGGGAGTTCTTC. Protein: CASSTGTSGEFF.

This clonotype was seen a handful of times. This rearrangement joins TRBV20-1 to TRBJ2-7; D unresolved. This CDR3 contains 11 residues. V lost 0 bases, J lost 4 bases, and 4 bases lay in between. The V gene's germline CDR1 is DFQATT and CDR2 SNEGSKA (reference sequence). CDR3 residues: CSARDVYEQYF. The CDR3 DNA reads as TGCAGTGCTAGAGATGTATACGAGCAGTACTTC.

This rearrangement joins TRBV11-2 to TRBJ1-2; D may be TRBD1 (5 bases). V lost 5 bases and J 0 bases, leaving 19 bases between the germline ends. In germline, CDR1 is SGHAT, CDR2 FQNNGV. CDR3 length: 17 residues. The CDR3 bases are TGTGCCAGCAGCCCCCGCCGACAGTTACCAACTAACTATGGCTACACCTTC. This codes for CASSPRRQLPTNYGYTF. Using reference TRBV11-2 and TRBJ1-2 for the parts outside the CDR3, the full variable domain is EAGVAQSPRYKIIEKRQSVAFWCNPISGHATLYWYQQILGQGPKLLIQFQNNGVVDDSQLPKDRFSAERLKGVDSTLKIQPAKLEDSAVYLCASSPRRQLPTNYGYTFGSGTRLTVV.

This clonotype occurred many times. The chain links TRBV29-1 to TRBJ1-1; TRBD1 is a possible D gene (6 bases). V was trimmed by 1 base and J by 9 bases, leaving 9 bases between them. The CDR3 loop spans 11 amino acids. The V gene's germline CDR1 is SQVTM and CDR2 ANQGSEA. The DNA for the CDR3 is TGCAGCGTTGAAGCGGGGACACAAGCTTTCTTT. Translating it yields CSVEAGTQAFF. Combining the CDR3 with reference TRBV29-1 and TRBJ1-1 gives the whole variable domain SAVISQKPSRDICQRGTSLTIQCQVDSQVTMMFWYRQQPGQSLTLIATANQGSEATYESGFVIDKFPISRPNLTFSTLTVSNMSPEDSSIYLCSVEAGTQAFFGQGTRLTVV.

As to this clonotype: This may be a read error, as it is one base from a much larger clone. Since no conserved phenylalanine or tryptophan closes the CDR3, a read error is the likely cause. The V call is TRBV4-2, the J call TRBJ2-5, with D maybe TRBD1 (6 bases). Deletions cut 4 bases from V and 5 bases from J, with 17 bases between. The germline V gene has CDR1 LGHNA and CDR2 YNFKEQ. CDR3 size: 15 residues. DNA for the CDR3: TGTGCCAGCAGCCCCGGCCCCACAGGGCGGGAGACCCAGTACTGC. Protein sequence: CASSPGPTGRETQYC.